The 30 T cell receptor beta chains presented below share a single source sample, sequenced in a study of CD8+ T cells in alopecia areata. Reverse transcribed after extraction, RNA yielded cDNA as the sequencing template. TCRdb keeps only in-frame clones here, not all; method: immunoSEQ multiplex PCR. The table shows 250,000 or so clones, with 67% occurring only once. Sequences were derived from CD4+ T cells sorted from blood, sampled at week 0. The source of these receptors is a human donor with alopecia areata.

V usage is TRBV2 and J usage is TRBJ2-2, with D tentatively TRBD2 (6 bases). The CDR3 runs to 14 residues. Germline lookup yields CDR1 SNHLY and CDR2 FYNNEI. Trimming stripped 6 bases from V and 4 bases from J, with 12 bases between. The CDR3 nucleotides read TGTGCCAGCAGGACGGGGGTTCGCACCGGGGAGCTGTTTTTT. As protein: CASRTGVRTGELFF.

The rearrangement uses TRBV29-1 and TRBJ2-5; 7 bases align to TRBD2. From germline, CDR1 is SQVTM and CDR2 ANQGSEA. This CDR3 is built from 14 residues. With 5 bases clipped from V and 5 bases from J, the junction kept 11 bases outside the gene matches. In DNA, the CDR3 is TGCAGCGTTCGACTTGCGGGGGTAGGGGAGACCCAGTACTTC. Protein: CSVRLAGVGETQYF.

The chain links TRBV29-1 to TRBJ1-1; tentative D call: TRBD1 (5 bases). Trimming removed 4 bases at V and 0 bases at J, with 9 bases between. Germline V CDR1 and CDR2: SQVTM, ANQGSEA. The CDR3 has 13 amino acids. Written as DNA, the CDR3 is TGCAGCGTTGCTTGGGGCCTGAACACTGAAGCTTTCTTT. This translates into CSVAWGLNTEAFF.

The CDR3 DNA is TGCGCCAGCAGGCCCCCTGGACAGGGGTACGAGCAGTACTTC. Protein: CASRPPGQGYEQYF. V gene TRBV5-1 combines with J gene TRBJ2-7; 9 bases match TRBD1. The CDR3 has 14 amino acids. Looked up from germline, CDR1 is SGHRS and CDR2 is YFSETQ. V gave up 5 bases and J gave up 4 bases; unmatched junction bases: 7.

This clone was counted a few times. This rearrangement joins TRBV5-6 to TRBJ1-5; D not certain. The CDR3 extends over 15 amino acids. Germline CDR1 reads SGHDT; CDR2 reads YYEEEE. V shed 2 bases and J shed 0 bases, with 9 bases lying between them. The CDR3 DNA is TGTGCCAGCAGCTTTTTCGTTAATAGCAATCAGCCCCAGCATTTT. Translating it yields CASSFFVNSNQPQHF.

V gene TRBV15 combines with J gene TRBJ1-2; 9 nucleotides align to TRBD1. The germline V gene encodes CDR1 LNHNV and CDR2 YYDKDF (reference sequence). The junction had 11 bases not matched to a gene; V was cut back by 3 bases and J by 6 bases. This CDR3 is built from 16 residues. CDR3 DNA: TGTGCCACCAGCAGGGACAGGGGACCGCCCAGGGATGGCTACACCTTC. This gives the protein CATSRDRGPPRDGYTF.

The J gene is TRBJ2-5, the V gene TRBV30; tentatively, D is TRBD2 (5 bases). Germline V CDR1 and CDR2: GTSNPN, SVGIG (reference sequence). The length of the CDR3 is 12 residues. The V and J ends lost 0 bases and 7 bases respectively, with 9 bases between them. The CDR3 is CAWSVHRGTQYF. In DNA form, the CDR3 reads TGTGCCTGGAGTGTACACCGGGGGACCCAGTACTTC.

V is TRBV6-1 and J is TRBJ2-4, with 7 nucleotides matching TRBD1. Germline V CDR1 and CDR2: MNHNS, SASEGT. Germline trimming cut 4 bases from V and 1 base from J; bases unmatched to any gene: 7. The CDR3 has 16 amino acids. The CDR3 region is CASSAQGIGAKNIQYF. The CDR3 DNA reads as TGTGCCAGCAGTGCACAGGGGATTGGGGCCAAAAACATTCAGTACTTC.

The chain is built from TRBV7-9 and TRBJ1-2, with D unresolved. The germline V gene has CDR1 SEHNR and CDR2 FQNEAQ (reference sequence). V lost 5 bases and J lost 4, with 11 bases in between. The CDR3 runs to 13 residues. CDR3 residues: CASSPQPGYGYTF. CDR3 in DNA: TGTGCCAGCAGCCCTCAGCCGGGCTATGGCTACACCTTC.

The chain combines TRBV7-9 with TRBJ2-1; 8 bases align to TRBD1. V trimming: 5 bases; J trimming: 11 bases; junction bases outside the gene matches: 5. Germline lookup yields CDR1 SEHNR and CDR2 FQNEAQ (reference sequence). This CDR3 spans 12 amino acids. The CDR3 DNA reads TGTGCCAGCAGCCGGGACAGGCAGAAGCAGTTCTTC. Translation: CASSRDRQKQFF.

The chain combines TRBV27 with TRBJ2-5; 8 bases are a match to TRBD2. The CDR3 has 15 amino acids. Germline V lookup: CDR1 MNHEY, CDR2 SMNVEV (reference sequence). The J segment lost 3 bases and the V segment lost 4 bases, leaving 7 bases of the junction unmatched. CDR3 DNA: TGTGCCAGCAGTTCCCTGGGACTAGTGGAAGAGACCCAGTACTTC. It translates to CASSSLGLVEETQYF.

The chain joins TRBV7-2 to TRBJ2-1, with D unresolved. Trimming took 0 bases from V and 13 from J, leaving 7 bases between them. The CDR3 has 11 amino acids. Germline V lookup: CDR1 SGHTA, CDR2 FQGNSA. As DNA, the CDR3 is TGTGCCAGCAGCTTAGCCCTCCTTCAGTTCTTC. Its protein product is CASSLALLQFF.

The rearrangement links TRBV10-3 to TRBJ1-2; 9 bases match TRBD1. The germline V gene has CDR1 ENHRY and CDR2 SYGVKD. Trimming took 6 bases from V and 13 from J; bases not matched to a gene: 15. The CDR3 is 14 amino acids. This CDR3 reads CAIRRNRDRETFTF. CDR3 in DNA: TGTGCCATCAGGAGGAATCGGGACAGGGAAACTTTCACCTTC.

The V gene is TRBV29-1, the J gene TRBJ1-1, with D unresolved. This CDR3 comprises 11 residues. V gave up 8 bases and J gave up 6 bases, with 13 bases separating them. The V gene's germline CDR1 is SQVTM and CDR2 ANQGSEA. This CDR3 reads CSFGRRAEAFF. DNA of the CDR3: TGCAGCTTTGGACGGAGAGCTGAAGCTTTCTTT.

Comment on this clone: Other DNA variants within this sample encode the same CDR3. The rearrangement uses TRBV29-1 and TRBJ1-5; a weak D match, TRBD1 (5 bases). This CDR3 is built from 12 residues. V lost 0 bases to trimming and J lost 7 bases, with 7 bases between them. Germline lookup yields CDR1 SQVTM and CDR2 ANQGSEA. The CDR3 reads CSVEDPGQPQHF. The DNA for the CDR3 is TGCAGCGTTGAAGATCCAGGGCAGCCCCAGCATTTT.

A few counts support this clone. CDR3 amino acids: CSVLGQLQETQYF. CDR3 nucleotides: TGCAGCGTCCTCGGACAACTCCAAGAGACCCAGTACTTC. The chain has TRBV29-1 and TRBJ2-5, with a weak D call TRBD1 (5 bases). The CDR3 loop spans 13 amino acids. Germline CDR1 reads SQVTM; CDR2 reads ANQGSEA. V was cut by 6 bases and J by 1 base, with 12 bases left in between.

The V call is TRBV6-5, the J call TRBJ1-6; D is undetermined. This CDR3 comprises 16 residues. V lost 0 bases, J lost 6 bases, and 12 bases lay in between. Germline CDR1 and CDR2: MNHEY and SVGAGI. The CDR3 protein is CASSYSIRLGNSPLHF. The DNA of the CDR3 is TGTGCCAGCAGTTACTCGATAAGGCTGGGTAATTCACCCCTCCACTTT.

CDR3 amino acids: CASSTRQGMGCNQPQHF. The CDR3 DNA reads as TGTGCCAGCAGCACCCGACAGGGGATGGGGTGCAATCAGCCCCAGCATTTT. This rearrangement joins TRBV9 to TRBJ1-5, with TRBD1 identical over 8 bases. The V gene's germline CDR1 is SGDLS and CDR2 YYNGEE. V trimming: 4 bases; J trimming: 2 bases; junction bases outside the gene matches: 11. The CDR3 loop spans 17 amino acids.

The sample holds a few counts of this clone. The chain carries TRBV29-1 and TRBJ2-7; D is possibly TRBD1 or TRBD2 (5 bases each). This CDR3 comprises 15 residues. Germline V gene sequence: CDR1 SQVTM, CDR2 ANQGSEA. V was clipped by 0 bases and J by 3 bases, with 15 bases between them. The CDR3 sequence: CSVEDGGRANYEQYF. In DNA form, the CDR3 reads TGCAGCGTTGAAGATGGGGGACGGGCAAACTACGAGCAGTACTTC.

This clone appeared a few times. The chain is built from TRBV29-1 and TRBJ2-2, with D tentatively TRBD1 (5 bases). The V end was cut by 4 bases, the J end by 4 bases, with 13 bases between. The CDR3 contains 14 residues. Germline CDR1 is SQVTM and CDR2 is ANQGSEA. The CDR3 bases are TGCAGCGTTGGGGCCGGACACCTCACCGGGGAGCTGTTTTTT. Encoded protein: CSVGAGHLTGELFF.

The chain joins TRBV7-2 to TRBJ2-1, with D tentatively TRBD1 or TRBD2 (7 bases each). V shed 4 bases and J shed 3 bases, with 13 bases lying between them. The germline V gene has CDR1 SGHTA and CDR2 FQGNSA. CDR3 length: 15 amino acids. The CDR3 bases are TGTGCCAGCAGCTCCAGGGGGGGTTACTACAATGAGCAGTTCTTC. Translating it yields CASSSRGGYYNEQFF.

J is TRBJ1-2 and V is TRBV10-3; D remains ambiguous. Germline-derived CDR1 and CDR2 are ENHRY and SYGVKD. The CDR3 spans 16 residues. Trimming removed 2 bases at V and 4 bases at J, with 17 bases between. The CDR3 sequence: CAISEDTNPWAYGYTF. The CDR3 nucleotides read TGTGCCATCAGTGAGGATACCAACCCTTGGGCCTATGGCTACACCTTC.

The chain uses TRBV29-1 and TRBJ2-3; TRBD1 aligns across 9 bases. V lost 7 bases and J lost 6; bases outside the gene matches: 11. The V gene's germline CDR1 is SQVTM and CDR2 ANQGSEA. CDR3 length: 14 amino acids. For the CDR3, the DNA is TGCAGCGCTATACCGGGACAGGGATCGGATACGCAGTATTTT. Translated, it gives CSAIPGQGSDTQYF.

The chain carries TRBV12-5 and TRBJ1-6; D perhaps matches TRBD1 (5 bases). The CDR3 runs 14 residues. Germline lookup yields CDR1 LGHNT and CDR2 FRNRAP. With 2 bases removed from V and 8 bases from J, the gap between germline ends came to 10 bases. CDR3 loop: CASGLMAGDSPLHF. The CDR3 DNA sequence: TGTGCTAGTGGTTTGATGGCGGGGGATTCACCCCTCCACTTT.

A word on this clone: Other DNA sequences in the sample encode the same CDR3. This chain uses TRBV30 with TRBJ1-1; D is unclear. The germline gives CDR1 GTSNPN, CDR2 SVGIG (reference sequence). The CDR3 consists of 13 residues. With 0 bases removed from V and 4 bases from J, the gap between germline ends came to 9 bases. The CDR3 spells CAWSVRVSTEAFF. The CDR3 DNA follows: TGTGCCTGGAGTGTAAGAGTAAGCACTGAAGCTTTCTTT.

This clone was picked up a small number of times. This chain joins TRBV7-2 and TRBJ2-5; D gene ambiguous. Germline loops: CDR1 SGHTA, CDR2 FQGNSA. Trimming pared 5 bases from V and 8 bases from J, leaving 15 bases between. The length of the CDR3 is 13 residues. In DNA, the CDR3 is TGTGCCAGCAGCCCCTCCCCGGGTCTTACCCAGTACTTC. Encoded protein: CASSPSPGLTQYF.

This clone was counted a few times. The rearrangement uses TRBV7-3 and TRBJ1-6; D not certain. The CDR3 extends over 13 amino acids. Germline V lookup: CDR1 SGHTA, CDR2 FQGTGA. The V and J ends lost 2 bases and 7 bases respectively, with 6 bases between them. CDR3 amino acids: CASSLDGNSPLHF. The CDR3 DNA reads TGTGCCAGCAGCTTAGACGGCAATTCACCCCTCCACTTT.

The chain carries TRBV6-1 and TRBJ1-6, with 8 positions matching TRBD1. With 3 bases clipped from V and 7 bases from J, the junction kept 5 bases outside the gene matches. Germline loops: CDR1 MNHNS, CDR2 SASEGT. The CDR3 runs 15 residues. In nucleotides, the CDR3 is TGTGCCAGCAGTGAGACATACAGGGGGAATTCACCCCTCCACTTT. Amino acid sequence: CASSETYRGNSPLHF.

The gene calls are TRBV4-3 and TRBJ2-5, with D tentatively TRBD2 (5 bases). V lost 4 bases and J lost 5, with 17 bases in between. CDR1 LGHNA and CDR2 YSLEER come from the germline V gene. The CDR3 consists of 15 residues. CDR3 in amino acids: CASSLVGALGETQYF. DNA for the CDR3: TGCGCCAGCAGCCTCGTGGGAGCGCTGGGGGAGACCCAGTACTTC.

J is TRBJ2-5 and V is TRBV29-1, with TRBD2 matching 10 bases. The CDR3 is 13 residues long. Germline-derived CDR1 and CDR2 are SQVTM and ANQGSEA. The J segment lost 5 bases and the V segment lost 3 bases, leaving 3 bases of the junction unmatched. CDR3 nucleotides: TGCAGCGTTGATAAGACTAGCGGGGAGACCCAGTACTTC. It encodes CSVDKTSGETQYF.